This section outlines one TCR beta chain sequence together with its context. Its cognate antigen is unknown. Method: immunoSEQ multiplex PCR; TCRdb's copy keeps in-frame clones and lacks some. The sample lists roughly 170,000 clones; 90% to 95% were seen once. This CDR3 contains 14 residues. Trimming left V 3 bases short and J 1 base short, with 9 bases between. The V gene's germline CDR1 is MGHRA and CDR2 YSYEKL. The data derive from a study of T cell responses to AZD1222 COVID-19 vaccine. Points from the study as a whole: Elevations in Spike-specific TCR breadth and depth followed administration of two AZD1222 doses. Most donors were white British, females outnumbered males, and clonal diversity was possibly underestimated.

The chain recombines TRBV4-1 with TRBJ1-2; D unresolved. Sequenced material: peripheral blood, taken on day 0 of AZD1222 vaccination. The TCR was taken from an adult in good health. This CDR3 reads CASSQMTRNYGYTF. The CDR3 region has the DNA TGCGCCAGCAGCCAGATGACACGTAACTATGGCTACACCTTC.